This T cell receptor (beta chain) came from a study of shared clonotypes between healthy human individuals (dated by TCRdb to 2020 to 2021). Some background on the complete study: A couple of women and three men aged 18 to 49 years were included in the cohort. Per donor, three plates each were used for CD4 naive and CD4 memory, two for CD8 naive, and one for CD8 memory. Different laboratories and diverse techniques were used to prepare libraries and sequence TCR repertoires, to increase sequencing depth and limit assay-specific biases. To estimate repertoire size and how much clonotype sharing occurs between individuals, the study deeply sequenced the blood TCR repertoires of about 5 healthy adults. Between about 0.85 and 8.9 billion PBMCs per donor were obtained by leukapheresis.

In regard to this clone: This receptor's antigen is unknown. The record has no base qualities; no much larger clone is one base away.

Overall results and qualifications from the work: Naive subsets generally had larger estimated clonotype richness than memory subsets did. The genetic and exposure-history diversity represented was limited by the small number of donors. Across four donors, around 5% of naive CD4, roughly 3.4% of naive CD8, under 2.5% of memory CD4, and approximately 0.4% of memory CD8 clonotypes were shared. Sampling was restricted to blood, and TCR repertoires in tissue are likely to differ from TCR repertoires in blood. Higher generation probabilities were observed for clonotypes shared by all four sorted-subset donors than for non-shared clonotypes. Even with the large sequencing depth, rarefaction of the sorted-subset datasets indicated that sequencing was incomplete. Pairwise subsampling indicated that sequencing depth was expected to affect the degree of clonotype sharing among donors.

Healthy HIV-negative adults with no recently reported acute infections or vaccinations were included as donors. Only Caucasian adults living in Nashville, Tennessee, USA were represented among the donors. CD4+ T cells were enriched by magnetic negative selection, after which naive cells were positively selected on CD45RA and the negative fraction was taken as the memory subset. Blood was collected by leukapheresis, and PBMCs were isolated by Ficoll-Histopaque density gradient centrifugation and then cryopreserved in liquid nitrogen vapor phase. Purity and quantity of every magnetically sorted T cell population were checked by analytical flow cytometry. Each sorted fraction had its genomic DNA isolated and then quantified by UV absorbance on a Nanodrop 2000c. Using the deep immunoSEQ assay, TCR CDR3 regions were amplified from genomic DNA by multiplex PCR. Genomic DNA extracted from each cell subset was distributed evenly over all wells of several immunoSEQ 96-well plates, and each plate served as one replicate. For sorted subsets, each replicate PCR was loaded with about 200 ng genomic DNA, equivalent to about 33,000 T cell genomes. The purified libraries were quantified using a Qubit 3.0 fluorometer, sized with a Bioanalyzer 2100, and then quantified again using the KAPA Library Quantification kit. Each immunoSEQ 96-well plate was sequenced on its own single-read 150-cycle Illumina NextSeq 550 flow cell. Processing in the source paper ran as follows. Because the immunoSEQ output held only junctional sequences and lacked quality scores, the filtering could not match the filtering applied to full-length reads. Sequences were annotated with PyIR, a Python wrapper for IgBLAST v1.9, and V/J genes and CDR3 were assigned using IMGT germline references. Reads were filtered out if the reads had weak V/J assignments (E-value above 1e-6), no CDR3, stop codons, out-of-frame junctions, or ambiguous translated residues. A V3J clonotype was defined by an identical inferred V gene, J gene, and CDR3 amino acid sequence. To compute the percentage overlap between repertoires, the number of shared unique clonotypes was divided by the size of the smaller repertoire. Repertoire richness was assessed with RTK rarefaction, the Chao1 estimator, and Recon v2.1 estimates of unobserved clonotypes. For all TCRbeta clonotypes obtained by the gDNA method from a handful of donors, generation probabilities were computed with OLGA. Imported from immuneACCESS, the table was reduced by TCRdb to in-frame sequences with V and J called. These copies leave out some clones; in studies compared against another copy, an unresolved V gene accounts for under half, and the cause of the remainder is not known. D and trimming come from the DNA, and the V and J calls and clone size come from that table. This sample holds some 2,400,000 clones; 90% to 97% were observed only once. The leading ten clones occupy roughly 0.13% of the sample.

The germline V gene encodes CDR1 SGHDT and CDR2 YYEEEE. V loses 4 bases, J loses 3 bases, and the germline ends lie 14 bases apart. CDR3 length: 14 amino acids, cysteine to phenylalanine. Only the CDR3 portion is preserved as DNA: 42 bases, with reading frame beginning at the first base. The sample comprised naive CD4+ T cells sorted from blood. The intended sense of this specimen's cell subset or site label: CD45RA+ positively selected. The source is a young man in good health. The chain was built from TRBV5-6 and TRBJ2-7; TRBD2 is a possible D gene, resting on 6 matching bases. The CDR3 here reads CASSRDREFYEQYF. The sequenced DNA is TGTGCCAGCAGCCGGGATCGGGAGTTCTACGAGCAGTACTTC.